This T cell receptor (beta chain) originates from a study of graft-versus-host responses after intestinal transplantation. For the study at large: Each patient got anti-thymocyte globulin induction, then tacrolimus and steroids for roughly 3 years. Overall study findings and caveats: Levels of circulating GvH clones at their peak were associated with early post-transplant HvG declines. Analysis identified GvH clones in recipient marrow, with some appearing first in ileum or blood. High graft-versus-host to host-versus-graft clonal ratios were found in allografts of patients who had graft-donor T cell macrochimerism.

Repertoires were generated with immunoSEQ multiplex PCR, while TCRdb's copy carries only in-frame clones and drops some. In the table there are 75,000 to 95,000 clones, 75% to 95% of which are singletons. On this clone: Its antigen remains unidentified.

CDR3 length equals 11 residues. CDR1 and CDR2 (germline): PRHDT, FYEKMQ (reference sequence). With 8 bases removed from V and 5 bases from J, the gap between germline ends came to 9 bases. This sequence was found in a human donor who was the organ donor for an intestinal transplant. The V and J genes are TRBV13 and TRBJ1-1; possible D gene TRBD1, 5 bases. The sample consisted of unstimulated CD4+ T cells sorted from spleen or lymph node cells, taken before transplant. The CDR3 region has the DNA TGTGCCAGCGTCGGGGGGACTGAAGCTTTCTTT. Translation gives CASVGGTEAFF.